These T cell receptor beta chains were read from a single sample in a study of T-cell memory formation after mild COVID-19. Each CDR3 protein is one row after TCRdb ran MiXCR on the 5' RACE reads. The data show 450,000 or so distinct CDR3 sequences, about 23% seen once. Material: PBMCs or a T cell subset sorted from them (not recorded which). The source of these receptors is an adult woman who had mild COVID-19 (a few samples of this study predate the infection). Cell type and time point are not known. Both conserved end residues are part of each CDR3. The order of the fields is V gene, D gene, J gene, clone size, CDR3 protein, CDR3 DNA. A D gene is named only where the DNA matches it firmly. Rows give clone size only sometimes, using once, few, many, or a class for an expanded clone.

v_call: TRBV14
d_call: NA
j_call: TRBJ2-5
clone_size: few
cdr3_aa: CASSQDSQTQYF
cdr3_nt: TGTGCCAGCAGCCAAGATTCCCAGACCCAGTACTTC

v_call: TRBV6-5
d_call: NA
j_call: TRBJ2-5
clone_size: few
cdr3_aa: CASTVPATGTQYF
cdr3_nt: TGTGCCAGCACCGTACCAGCTACTGGGACCCAGTACTTC

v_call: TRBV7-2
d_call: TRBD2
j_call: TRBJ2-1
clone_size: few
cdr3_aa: CASKSGTSYNEQFF
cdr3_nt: TGTGCCAGTAAGAGCGGGACGTCCTACAATGAGCAGTTCTTC

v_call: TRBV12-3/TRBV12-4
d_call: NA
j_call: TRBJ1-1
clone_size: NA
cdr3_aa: CASSRDRQNTEAFF
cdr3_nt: TGTGCCAGCAGTCGGGACCGCCAGAACACTGAAGCTTTCTTT

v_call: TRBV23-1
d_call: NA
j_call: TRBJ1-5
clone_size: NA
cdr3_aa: CASSQSGGWRQPQHF
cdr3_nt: TGCGCCAGCAGTCAATCTGGAGGGTGGCGTCAGCCCCAGCATTTT

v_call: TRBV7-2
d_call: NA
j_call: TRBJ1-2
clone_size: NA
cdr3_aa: CASSLEGAGAYGYTF
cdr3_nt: TGTGCCAGCAGCTTAGAAGGGGCGGGCGCCTATGGCTACACCTTC

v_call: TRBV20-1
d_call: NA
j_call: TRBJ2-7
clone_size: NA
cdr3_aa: CSARDPPKQYF
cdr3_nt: TGCAGTGCTAGAGATCCCCCCAAGCAGTACTTC

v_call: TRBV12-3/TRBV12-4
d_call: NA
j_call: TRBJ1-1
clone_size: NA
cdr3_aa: CASKSSTEAFF
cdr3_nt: TGTGCCAGCAAATCCAGCACTGAAGCTTTCTTT

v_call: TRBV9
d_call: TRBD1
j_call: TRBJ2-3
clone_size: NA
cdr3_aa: CASSVGGQITDTQYF
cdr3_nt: TGTGCCAGCAGCGTAGGGGGACAGATCACAGATACGCAGTATTTT

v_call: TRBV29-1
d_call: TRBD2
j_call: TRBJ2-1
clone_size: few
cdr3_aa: CSPWGLTSGSGNEQFF
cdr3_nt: TGCAGCCCTTGGGGACTGACTAGCGGGAGTGGCAATGAGCAGTTCTTC

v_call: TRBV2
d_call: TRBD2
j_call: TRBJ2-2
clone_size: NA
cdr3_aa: CASGASGTGELFF
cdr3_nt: TGTGCCAGCGGGGCTAGCGGCACCGGGGAGCTGTTTTTT

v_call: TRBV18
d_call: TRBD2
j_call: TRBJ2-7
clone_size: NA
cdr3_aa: CATAGGSAEQYF
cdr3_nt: TGTGCCACCGCGGGGGGGTCGGCCGAGCAGTACTTC

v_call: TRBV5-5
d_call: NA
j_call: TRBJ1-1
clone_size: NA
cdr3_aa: CASSPDLLDTEAFF
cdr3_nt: TGTGCCAGCAGCCCCGACCTATTGGACACTGAAGCTTTCTTT

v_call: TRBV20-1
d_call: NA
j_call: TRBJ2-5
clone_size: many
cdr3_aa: CSARTSGVWGETQYF
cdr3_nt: TGCAGTGCTAGAACCTCCGGGGTGTGGGGGGAGACCCAGTACTTC

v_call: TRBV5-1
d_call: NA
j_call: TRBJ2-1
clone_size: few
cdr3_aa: CASSLYPDNEQFF
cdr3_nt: TGCGCCAGCAGCTTGTACCCAGACAATGAGCAGTTCTTC

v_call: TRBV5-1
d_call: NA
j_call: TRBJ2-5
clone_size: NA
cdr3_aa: CASSLDQGRETQYF
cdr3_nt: TGCGCCAGCAGCTTGGATCAGGGCCGGGAGACCCAGTACTTC

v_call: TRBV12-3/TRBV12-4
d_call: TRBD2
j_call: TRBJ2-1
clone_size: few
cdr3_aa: CASSTGLAGGGEQFF
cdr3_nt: TGTGCCAGCAGTACGGGACTAGCGGGAGGGGGTGAGCAGTTCTTC

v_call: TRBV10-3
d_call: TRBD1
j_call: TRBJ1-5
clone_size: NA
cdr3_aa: CAIKGDSSSSNQPQHF
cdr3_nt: TGTGCCATCAAGGGGGACAGTTCGAGTAGCAATCAGCCCCAGCATTTT

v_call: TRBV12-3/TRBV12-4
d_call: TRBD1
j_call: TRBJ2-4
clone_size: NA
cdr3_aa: CASSPQQGGIQYF
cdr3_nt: TGTGCCAGCAGTCCCCAACAGGGGGGCATTCAGTACTTC

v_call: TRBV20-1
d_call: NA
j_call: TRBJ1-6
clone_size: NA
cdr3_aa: CSARDGDSPLHF
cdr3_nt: TGCAGTGCTAGAGATGGTGATTCACCCCTCCACTTT

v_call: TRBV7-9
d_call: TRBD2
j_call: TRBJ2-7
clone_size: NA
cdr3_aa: CASSLMSGGRYEQYF
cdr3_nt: TGTGCCAGCAGCTTAATGTCGGGGGGTCGGTACGAGCAGTACTTC

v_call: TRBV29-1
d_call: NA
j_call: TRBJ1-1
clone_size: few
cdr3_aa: CSVEVQTNTEAFF
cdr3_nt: TGCAGCGTTGAAGTTCAGACGAACACTGAAGCTTTCTTT

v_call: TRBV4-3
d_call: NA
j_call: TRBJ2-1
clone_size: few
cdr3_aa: CASSQEGLPGEQFF
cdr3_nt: TGCGCCAGCAGCCAAGAAGGTCTGCCGGGGGAGCAGTTCTTC

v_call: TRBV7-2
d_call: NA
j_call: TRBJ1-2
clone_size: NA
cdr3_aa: CASSLLSRGYTF
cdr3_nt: TGTGCCAGCAGCCTACTATCCCGCGGCTACACCTTC

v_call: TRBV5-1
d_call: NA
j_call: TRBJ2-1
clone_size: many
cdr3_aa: CASRGGTGYNEQFF
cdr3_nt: TGCGCCAGCAGGGGGGGGACAGGCTACAATGAGCAGTTCTTC

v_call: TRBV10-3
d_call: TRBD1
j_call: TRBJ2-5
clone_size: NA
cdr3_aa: CAISDYRGIQETQYF
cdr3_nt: TGTGCCATCAGTGACTACAGGGGGATCCAAGAGACCCAGTACTTC

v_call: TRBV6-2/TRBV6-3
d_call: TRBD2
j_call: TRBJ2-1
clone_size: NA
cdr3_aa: CASSPRVAGGPGRANEQFF
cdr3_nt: TGTGCCAGCAGCCCCCGGGTAGCGGGAGGGCCCGGAAGGGCGAATGAGCAGTTCTTC

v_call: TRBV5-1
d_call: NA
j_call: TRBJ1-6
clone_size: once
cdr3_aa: CASSPDTRWGTSKSPLHF
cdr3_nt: TGCGCCAGCAGCCCGGACACGCGCTGGGGGACTTCTAAGTCACCCCTCCACTTT

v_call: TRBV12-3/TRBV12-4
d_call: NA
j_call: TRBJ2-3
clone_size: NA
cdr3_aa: CASSLEADTDTQYF
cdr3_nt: TGTGCCAGCAGTTTAGAAGCGGATACAGATACGCAGTATTTT

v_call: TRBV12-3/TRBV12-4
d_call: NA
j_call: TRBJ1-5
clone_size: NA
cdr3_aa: CASSLQGLGQPQHF
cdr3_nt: TGTGCCAGCAGCTTACAGGGATTAGGTCAGCCCCAGCATTTT

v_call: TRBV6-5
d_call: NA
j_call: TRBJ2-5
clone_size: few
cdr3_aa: CASSPYGRGETQYF
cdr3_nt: TGTGCCAGCAGTCCCTACGGACGAGGGGAGACCCAGTACTTC

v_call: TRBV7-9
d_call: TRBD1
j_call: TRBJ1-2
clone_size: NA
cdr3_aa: CASSPGQGLYGYTF
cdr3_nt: TGTGCCAGCAGCCCCGGACAGGGGTTGTACGGCTACACCTTC

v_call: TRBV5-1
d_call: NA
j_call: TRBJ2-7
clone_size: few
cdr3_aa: CASSLDRKYEQYF
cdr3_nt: TGCGCCAGCAGCTTGGACAGAAAATACGAGCAGTACTTC

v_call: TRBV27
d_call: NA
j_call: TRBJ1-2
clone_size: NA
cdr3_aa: CASLPSVGWDYGYTF
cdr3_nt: TGTGCCAGCCTCCCCTCGGTGGGTTGGGACTATGGCTACACCTTC

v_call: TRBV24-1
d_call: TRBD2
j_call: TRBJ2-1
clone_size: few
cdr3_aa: CATSDSGTGRLAGVNEQFF
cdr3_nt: TGTGCCACCAGTGATTCCGGGACTGGGAGACTAGCGGGAGTTAATGAGCAGTTCTTC

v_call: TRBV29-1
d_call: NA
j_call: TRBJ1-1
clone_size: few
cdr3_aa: CSVGGEAAFF
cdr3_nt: TGCAGCGTTGGAGGAGAGGCGGCTTTCTTT

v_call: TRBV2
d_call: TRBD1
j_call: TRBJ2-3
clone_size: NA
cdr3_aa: CASRPGTGGTDTQYF
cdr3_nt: TGTGCCAGCAGACCCGGGACAGGGGGCACAGATACGCAGTATTTT

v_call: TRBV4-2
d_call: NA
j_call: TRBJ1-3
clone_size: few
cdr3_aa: CASSLLISSGNTIYF
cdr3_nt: TGTGCCAGCAGCCTTCTGATTAGCTCTGGAAACACCATATATTTT

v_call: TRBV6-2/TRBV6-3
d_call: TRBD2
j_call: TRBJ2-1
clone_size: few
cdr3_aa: CASSSAGEVNEQFF
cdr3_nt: TGTGCCAGCAGTTCAGCGGGAGAAGTCAATGAGCAGTTCTTC